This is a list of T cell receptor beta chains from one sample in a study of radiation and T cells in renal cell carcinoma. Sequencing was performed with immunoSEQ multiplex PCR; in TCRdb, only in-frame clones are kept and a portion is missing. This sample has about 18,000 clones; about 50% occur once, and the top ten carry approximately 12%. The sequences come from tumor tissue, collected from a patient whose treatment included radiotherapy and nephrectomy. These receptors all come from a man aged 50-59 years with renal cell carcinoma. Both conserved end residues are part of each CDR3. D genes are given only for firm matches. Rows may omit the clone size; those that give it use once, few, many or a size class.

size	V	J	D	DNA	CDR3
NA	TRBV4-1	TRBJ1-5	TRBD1	TGCGCCAGCAGCCAAGATCGGGCAGGGGGCCTGGGTTCTCAGCCCCAGCATTTT	CASSQDRAGGLGSQPQHF
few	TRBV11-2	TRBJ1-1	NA	TGTGCCAGCAGCTTAGATAGGTTGGGGGGGACTGAAGCTTTCTTT	CASSLDRLGGTEAFF
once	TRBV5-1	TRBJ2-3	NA	TGCGCCAGCAGCCGTACAGGCCGTAGCACAGATACGCAGTATTTT	CASSRTGRSTDTQYF
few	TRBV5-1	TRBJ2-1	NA	TGCGCCAGCAGCTTGGGGGGGAACGATGAGCAGTTCTTC	CASSLGGNDEQFF
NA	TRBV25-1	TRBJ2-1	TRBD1	TGTGCCAGCAGTGAATTGGGGACAGGGGTTTACAATGAGCAGTTCTTC	CASSELGTGVYNEQFF
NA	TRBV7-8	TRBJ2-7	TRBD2	TGTGCCAGCAGCTTCACCAGACTAGCGGGAGATGGGGAGCAGTACTTC	CASSFTRLAGDGEQYF
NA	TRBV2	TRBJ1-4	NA	TGTGCCAGCAGTGAAAGGTGGAAACTGTTTTTT	CASSERWKLFF
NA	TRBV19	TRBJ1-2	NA	TGTGCCAGTAGTGCCCCGGGACGACCAGCTAACTATGGCTACACCTTC	CASSAPGRPANYGYTF
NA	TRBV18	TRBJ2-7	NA	TGTGCCAGCTCACTGGGGGCCCAAACCTACGAGCAGTACTTC	CASSLGAQTYEQYF
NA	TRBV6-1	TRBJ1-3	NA	TGTGCCAGCAGCCGCGGAGGGGCTGGAAACACCATATATTTT	CASSRGGAGNTIYF
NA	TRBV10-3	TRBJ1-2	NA	TGTGCCATCAGTGAGAATTCCGGGGGCAAGGGCTACACCTTC	CAISENSGGKGYTF
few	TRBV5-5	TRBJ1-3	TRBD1	TGTGCCAGCAGCTCCCGGACAGGGCAGTTATATTTT	CASSSRTGQLYF
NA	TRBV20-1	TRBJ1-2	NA	TGCAGCTTAGGTGGCGGCTACACCTTC	CSLGGGYTF
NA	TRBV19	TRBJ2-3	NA	TGTGCCAGTACCCCGGGACCGAACACAGATACGCAGTATTTT	CASTPGPNTDTQYF
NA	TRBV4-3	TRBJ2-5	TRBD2	TGCGCCAGCAGCCTGGGGCTAGCGGGGACCTACCAAGAGACCCAGTACTTC	CASSLGLAGTYQETQYF
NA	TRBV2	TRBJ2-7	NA	TGTGCCGGAAGAGACAGTACGTTCCCCTACGAGCAGTACTTC	CAGRDSTFPYEQYF
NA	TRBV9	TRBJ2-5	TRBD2	TGTGCCAGCAGCGCCGCACTAGCGGGAGGAGGAGAGACCCAGTACTTC	CASSAALAGGGETQYF
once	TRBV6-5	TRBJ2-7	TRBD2	TGTGCCAGCAGTTGGACTAGCGGGGGAGCTTACGAGCAGTACTTC	CASSWTSGGAYEQYF
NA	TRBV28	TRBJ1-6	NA	TGTGCCAGCAGTTTAGGGGGCAGACCAGTTGTTCCCCTCCACTTT	CASSLGGRPVVPLHF
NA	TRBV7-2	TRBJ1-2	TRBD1	TGTGCCAGCATCAAAACCGGGACAGGGTTAAATGGCTACACCTTC	CASIKTGTGLNGYTF
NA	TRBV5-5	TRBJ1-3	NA	TGTGCCAGCAGCCGGCCTGGCGTTTACTCTGGAAACACCATATATTTT	CASSRPGVYSGNTIYF
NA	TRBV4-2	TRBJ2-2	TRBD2	TGTGCCAGCAGCGCTAGCGGGGGCAACACCGGGGAGCTGTTTTTT	CASSASGGNTGELFF
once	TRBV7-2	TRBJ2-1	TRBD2	TGTGCCAGCAGCTTAGCATTAGCGGGAGGGGCCAATGAGCAGTTCTTC	CASSLALAGGANEQFF
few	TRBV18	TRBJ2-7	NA	TGTGCCAGCTCACGGACGCGAACAACCTACGAGCAGTACTTC	CASSRTRTTYEQYF
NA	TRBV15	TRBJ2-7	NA	TGTGCCACCAGCAGAGCCTCCCCCCACTCAGGGGCTGGCGACGAGCAGTACTTC	CATSRASPHSGAGDEQYF
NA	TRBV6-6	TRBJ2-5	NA	TGTGCCAGCAGTACCCCCTCGGAGACCCAGTACTTC	CASSTPSETQYF
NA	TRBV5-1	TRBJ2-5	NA	TGCGCCAGCAGCTTGGTAATGGGGGCAGAGACCCAGTACTTC	CASSLVMGAETQYF
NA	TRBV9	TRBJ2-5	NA	TGTGCCAGCAGCGTAGACGGGGGCAAAGAGACCCAGTACTTC	CASSVDGGKETQYF
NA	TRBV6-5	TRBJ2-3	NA	TGTGCCAGCAGTCTCGTCGGGCAGGGGACAGATACGCAGTATTTT	CASSLVGQGTDTQYF
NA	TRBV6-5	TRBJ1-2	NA	TGTGCCAGCAGTTACTCGACAGGCTTCGACTATGGCTACACCTTC	CASSYSTGFDYGYTF
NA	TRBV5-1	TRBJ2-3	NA	TGCGCCAGCAGCCCGCTAGCGAGGGACGGGGATACGCAGTATTTT	CASSPLARDGDTQYF
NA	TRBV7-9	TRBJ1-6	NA	TGTGCCAGCAGCCAATATAATTCACCCCTCCACTTT	CASSQYNSPLHF
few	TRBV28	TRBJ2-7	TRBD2	TGTGCCAGCATTCTAAGCGGGAGCTCCTACGAGCAGTACTTC	CASILSGSSYEQYF
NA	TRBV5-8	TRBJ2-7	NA	TGTGCCAGCACCCCCTTCTACGAGCAGTACTTC	CASTPFYEQYF
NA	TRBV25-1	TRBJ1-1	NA	TGTGCCAGCAGCCGAATGGGGGAAATGAACACTGAAGCTTTCTTT	CASSRMGEMNTEAFF
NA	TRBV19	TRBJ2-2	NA	TGTGCCAGTACATACAAGAACACCGGGGAGCTGTTTTTT	CASTYKNTGELFF
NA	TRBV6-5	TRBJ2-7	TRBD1	TGTGCCAGCAGTTACGTCAGGGGGAACGAGCAGTACTTC	CASSYVRGNEQYF
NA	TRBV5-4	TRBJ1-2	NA	TGTGCCAGCAGCCCGGCCGGGTATAATGGCTACACCTTC	CASSPAGYNGYTF
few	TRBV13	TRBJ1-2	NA	TGTGCCAGCAGCTTGGGGACACCTAGGCGCGGGGGCTACACCTTC	CASSLGTPRRGGYTF
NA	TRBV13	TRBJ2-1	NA	TGTGCCAGCAGCTCCTTACTAGGTCAATTCTTC	CASSSLLGQFF
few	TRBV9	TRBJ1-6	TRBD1	TGTGCCAGCAGCGTAGATCCAGGGGGCTCCTATAATTCACCCCTCCACTTT	CASSVDPGGSYNSPLHF
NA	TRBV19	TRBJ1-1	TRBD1	TGTGCCAGTAGTCTGGGGACAGCGTCTATGGTCACTGAAGCTTTCTTT	CASSLGTASMVTEAFF
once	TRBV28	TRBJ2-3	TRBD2	TGTGCCAGCAGTCGCGCGGGGGAATCGGATACGCAGTATTTT	CASSRAGESDTQYF
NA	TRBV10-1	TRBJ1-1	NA	TGCGCCAGCAGTGACGCGGAGGCTGAAGCTTTCTTT	CASSDAEAEAFF
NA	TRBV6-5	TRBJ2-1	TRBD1	TGTGCCAGCAGTCCTACGGACAGGGGCCATGAGCAGTTCTTC	CASSPTDRGHEQFF
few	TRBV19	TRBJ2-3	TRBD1	TGTGCCAGTAGTATTGACGGGACAGCCACAGATACGCAGTATTTT	CASSIDGTATDTQYF
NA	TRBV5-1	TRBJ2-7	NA	TGCGCCAGCAGCTTGGCGGGGGGCGCTTCCTACGAGCAGTACTTC	CASSLAGGASYEQYF